This T cell receptor (beta chain) is from a study of cytomegalovirus exposure and HLA in healthy donors. Study-level findings and limits: Specificity of three CMV-associated chains for CMV antigens was verified in vitro.

The PCR had 60 Vbeta and 13 Jbeta primers. TCRdb's copy holds only in-frame clones and misses some; the assay was immunoSEQ multiplex PCR. Among 30,000 to 40,000 clones, more than 65% were seen once, and the ten largest hold about 3.5%. CDR1 is SGHDN and CDR2 is FVKESK in the germline V gene. Trimming cost V 5 bases and J 1 base, with 12 bases left between them. The CDR3 is 15 residues long. Of note for this clone: Its target is unknown.

This chain joins TRBV14 and TRBJ2-4; a possible D gene is TRBD1 (5 bases). Material for sequencing was PBMCs. The TCR originated in a young woman in good health and CMV-seronegative. CDR3 bases: TGTGCCAGCAGCTCCCGGACAAGTGCCAAAAACATTCAGTACTTC. Its translation: CASSSRTSAKNIQYF. Complete variable domain (other parts from reference TRBV14 and TRBJ2-4): EAGVTQFPSHSVIEKGQTVTLRCDPISGHDNLYWYRRVMGKEIKFLLHFVKESKQDESGMPNNRFLAERTGGTYSTLKVQPAELEDSGVYFCASSSRTSAKNIQYFGAGTRLSVL.